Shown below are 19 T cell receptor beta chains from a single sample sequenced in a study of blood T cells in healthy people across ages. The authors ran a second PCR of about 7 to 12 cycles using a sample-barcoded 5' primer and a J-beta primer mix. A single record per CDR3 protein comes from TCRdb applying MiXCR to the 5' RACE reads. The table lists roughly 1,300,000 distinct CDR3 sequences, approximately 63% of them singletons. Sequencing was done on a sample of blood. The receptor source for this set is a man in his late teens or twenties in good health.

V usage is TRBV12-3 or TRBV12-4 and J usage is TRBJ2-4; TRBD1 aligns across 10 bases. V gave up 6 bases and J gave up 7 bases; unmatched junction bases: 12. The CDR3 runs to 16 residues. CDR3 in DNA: TGTGCCAGCAGCCCTGGACAGGGGGATTTGGGGAACATTCAGTACTTC. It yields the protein CASSPGQGDLGNIQYF.

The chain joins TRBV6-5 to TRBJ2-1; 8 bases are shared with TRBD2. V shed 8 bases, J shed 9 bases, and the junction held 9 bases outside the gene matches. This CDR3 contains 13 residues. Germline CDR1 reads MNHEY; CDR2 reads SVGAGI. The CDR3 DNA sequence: TGTGCCAGCTTCCCCAGCGGGAGTTTTGAGCAGTTCTTC. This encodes CASFPSGSFEQFF.

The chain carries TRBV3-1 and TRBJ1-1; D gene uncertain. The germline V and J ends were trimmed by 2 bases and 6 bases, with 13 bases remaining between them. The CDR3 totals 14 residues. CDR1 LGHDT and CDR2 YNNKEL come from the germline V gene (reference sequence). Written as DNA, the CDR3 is TGTGCCAGCAGCCAACTCTTATCGTCGTCTGAAGCTTTCTTT. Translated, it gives CASSQLLSSSEAFF.

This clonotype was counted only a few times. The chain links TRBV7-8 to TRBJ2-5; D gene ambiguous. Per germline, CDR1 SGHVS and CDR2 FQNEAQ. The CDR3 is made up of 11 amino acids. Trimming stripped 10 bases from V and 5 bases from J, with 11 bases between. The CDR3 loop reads CATMGLETQYF. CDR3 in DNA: TGTGCCACGATGGGCTTGGAGACCCAGTACTTC.

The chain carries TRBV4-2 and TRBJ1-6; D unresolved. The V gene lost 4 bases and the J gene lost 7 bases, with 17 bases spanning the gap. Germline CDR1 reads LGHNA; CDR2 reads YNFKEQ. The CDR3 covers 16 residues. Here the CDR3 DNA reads TGTGCCAGCAGCCCCCAGTGGAGGGATCAGAATTCACCCCTCCACTTT. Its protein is CASSPQWRDQNSPLHF.

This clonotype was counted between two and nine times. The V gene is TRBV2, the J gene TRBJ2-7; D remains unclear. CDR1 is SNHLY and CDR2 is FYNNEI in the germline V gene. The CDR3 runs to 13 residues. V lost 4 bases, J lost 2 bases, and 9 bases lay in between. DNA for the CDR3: TGTGCCAGCAGTGTAAACTCCCCCTACGAGCAGTACTTC. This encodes CASSVNSPYEQYF.

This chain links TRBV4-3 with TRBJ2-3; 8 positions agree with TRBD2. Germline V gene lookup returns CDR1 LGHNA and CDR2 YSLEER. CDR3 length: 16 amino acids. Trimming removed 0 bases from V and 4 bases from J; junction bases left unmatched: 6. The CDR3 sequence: CASSQDISGVPDTQYF. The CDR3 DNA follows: TGCGCCAGCAGCCAAGATATTAGCGGGGTCCCAGATACGCAGTATTTT.

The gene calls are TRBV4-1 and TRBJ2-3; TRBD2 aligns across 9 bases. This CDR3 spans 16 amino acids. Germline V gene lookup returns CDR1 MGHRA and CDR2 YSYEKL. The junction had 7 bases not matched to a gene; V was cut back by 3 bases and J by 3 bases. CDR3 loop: CASSHIAGEATDTQYF. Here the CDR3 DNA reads TGCGCCAGCAGCCACATAGCGGGAGAGGCGACAGATACGCAGTATTTT.

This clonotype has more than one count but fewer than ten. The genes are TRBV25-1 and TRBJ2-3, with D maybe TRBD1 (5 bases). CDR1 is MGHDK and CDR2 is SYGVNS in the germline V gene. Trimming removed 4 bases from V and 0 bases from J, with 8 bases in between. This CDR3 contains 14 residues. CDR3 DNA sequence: TGTGCCAGCAGTGCGGCAGGGAGCACAGATACGCAGTATTTT. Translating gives CASSAAGSTDTQYF.

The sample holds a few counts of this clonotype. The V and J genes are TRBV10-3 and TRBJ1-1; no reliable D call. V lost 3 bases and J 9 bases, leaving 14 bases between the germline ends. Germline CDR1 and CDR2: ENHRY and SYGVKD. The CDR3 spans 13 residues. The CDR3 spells CAISEKSDGKAFF. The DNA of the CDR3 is TGTGCCATCAGTGAAAAAAGTGACGGGAAAGCTTTCTTT.

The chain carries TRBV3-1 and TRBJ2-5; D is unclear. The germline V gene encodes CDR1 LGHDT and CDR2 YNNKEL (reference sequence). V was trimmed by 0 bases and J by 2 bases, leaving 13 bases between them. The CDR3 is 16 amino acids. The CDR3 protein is CASSQDLRAPQETQYF. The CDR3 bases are TGTGCCAGCAGCCAAGATCTTCGAGCGCCACAAGAGACCCAGTACTTC.

The CDR3 here is CSAVLGTDNTGELFF. In DNA, the CDR3 is TGCAGTGCCGTATTGGGGACAGACAACACCGGGGAGCTGTTTTTT. The chain joins TRBV20-1 to TRBJ2-2, with TRBD1 matching 7 bases. From germline, CDR1 is DFQATT and CDR2 SNEGSKA (reference sequence). Trimming at V came to 6 bases and at J to 2 bases, leaving 9 bases not matched to a gene. This CDR3 spans 15 amino acids.

CDR3 coding DNA: TGTGCCAGCAGCACCGGGGGTAGCGGGGAGACCGGGGAGCTGTTTTTT. Residues: CASSTGGSGETGELFF. This chain uses TRBV11-2 with TRBJ2-2; 8 nucleotides line up with TRBD2. The CDR3 runs to 16 residues. J gave up 5 bases and V 5 bases, and 10 bases lay outside the gene matches. Germline-derived CDR1 and CDR2 are SGHAT and FQNNGV.

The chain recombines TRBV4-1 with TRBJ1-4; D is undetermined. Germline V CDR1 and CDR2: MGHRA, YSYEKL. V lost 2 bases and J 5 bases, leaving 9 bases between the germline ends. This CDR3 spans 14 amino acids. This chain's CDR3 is CASSQPQENEKLFF. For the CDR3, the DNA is TGCGCCAGCAGCCAACCGCAGGAGAATGAAAAACTGTTTTTT.

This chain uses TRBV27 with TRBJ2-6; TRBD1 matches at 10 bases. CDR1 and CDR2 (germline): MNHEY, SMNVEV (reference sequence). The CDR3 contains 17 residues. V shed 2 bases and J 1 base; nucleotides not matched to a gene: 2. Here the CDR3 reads CASSLGTGESGANVLTF. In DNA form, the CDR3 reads TGTGCCAGCAGTTTAGGGACAGGGGAGTCTGGGGCCAACGTCCTGACTTTC.

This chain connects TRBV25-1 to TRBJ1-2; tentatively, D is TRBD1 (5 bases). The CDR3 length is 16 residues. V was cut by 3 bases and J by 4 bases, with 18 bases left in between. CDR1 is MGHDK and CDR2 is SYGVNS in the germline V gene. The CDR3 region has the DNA TGTGCCAGCAGTGACACCCCGGGCAGGGAGCTCTATGGCTACACCTTC. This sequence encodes CASSDTPGRELYGYTF.

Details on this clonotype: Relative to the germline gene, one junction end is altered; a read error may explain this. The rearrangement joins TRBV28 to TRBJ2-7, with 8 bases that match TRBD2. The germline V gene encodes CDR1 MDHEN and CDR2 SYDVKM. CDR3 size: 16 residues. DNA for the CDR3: TGTGCCAGCAGTTTTGGTTCCGGGGGGGACTCCTACAAGCAGTACTTC. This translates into CASSFGSGGDSYKQYF.

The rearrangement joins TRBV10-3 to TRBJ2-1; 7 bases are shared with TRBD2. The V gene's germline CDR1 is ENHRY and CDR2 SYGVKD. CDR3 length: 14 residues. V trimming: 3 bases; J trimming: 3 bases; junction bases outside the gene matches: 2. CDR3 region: CAISDPGGYNEQFF. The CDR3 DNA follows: TGTGCCATCAGTGATCCGGGAGGCTACAATGAGCAGTTCTTC.

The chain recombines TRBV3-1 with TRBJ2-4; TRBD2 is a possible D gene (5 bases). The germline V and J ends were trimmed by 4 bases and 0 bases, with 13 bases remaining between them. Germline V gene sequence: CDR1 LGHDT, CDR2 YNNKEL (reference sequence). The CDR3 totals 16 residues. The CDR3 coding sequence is TGTGCCAGCAGCCCGGGATTGCAGCTAGCCAAAAACATTCAGTACTTC. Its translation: CASSPGLQLAKNIQYF.